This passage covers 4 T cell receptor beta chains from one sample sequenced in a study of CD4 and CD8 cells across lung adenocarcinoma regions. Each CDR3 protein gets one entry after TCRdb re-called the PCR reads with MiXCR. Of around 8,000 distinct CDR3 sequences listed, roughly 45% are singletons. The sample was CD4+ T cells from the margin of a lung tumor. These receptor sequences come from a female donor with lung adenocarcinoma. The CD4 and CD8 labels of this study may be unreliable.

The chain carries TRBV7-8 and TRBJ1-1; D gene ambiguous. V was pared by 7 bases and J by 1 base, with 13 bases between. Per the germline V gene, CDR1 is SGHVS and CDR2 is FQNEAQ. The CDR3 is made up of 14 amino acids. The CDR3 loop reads CASTRHPENTEAFF. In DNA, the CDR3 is TGTGCCAGCACCCGCCATCCAGAGAACACTGAAGCTTTCTTT.

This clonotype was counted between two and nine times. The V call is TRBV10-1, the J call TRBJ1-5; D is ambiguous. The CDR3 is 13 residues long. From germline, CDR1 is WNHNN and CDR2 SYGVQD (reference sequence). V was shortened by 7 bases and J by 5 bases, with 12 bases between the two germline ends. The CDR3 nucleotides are TGCGCCAGCACCCCGCCCCCGCATCAGCCCCAGCATTTT. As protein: CASTPPPHQPQHF.

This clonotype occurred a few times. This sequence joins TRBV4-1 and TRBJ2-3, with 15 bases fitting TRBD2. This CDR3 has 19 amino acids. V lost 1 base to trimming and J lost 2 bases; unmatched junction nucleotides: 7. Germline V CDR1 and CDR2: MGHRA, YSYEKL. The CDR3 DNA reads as TGCGCCAGCAGCCAAGCCCCGGGACTAGCGGGAGGCCTCACAGATACGCAGTATTTT. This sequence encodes CASSQAPGLAGGLTDTQYF.

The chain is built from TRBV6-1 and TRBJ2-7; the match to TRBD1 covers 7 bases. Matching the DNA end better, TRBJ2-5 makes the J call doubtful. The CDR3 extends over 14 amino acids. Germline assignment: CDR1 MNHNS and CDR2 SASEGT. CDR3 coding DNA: TGTGCCAGCAGCCTACGGGACAGCCAAGAGACCCAGTACTTC. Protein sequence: CASSLRDSQETQYF.